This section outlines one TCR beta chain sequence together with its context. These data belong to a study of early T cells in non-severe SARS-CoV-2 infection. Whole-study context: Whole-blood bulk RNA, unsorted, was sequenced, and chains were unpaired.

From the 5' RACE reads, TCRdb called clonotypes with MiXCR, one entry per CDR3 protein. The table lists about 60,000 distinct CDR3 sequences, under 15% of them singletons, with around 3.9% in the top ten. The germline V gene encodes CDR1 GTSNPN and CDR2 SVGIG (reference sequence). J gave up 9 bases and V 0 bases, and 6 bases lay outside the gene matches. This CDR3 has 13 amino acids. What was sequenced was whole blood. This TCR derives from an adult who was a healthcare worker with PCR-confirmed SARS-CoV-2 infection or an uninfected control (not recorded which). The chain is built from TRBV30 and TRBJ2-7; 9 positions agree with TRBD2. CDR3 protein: CAWSVSGGLLQYF. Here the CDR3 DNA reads TGTGCCTGGAGTGTAAGCGGGGGGCTATTGCAGTACTTC.